The 9 T cell receptor beta chains in this list originate from one sample, sequenced in a study of blood T cell repertoires in COVID-19. The method was immunoSEQ multiplex PCR; TCRdb's version includes in-frame clones alone and lacks a portion of them. The data show roughly 50,000 clones, around nine tenths seen once. Sequences were obtained from peripheral blood. The receptors originated from a woman aged 60-75 years with active COVID-19.

The rearrangement joins TRBV5-1 to TRBJ2-4, with unresolved D. Trimming stripped 0 bases from V and 1 base from J, with 14 bases between. This CDR3 contains 17 residues. Germline loops: CDR1 SGHRS, CDR2 YFSETQ. CDR3 sequence (DNA): TGCGCCAGCAGCTTGGCCTCTATGTCTTTCGCCAAAAACATTCAGTACTTC. Encoded protein: CASSLASMSFAKNIQYF. The full variable domain, rest sourced from reference TRBV5-1 and TRBJ2-4, is KAGVTQTPRYLIKTRGQQVTLSCSPISGHRSVSWYQQTPGQGLQFLFEYFSETQRNKGNFPGRFSGRQFSNSRSEMNVSTLELGDSALYLCASSLASMSFAKNIQYFGAGTRLSVL.

The V and J genes are TRBV11-2 and TRBJ1-4, with D tentatively TRBD1 (6 bases). Germline CDR1 SGHAT, CDR2 FQNNGV. The length of the CDR3 is 15 residues. Deletions cut 3 bases from V and 1 base from J, with 9 bases between. The CDR3 loop reads CASSFTGRTNEKLFF. Here the CDR3 DNA reads TGTGCCAGCAGCTTTACAGGGAGAACTAATGAAAAACTGTTTTTT.

The J gene is TRBJ2-6, the V gene TRBV3-1 (or the pseudogene TRBV3-2), with 9 nucleotides matching TRBD1. V trimming: 6 bases; J trimming: 0 bases; junction bases outside the gene matches: 18. The V gene's germline CDR1 is LGHDT and CDR2 YNNKEL (reference sequence). The CDR3 loop spans 21 amino acids. The CDR3 sequence is CASSPGTGNNKINSGANVLTF. The CDR3 DNA sequence: TGTGCCAGCAGTCCCGGGACAGGGAATAATAAAATTAACTCTGGGGCCAACGTCCTGACTTTC.

The chain recombines TRBV12-3 or TRBV12-4 with TRBJ1-2; TRBD1 aligns across 8 bases. The V and J ends lost 6 bases and 4 bases, in that order; junction bases with no gene match: 1. The CDR3 has 12 residues. Written as DNA, the CDR3 is TGTGCCAGCAGCGGGACAGGCTATGGCTACACCTTC. Its translation is CASSGTGYGYTF.

The table lists this clone with a count of one. The genes are TRBV4-1 and TRBJ2-3; 15 bases match TRBD2. The germline V gene encodes CDR1 MGHRA and CDR2 YSYEKL. The CDR3 is 17 amino acids. The V segment lost 1 base and the J segment 2 bases; nucleotides outside the gene matches: 1. The CDR3 here is CASSQGTSGGATDTQYF. The CDR3 DNA is TGCGCCAGCAGCCAAGGGACTAGCGGGGGGGCCACAGATACGCAGTATTTT.

The J gene is TRBJ2-7, the V gene TRBV6-1; 8 bases line up with TRBD1. V gave up 0 bases and J gave up 6 bases; unmatched junction bases: 7. Germline V gene data show CDR1 as MNHNS and CDR2 as SASEGT. The CDR3 runs to 15 residues. CDR3 nucleotides: TGTGCCAGCAGTGAAGCGGGGGCAGGGGGCAGCGAGCAGTACTTC. Its protein product is CASSEAGAGGSEQYF.

The gene calls are TRBV11-2 and TRBJ2-3, with D possibly TRBD1 on 5 matching bases. This CDR3 is 14 amino acids long. The V end was cut by 5 bases, the J end by 3 bases, with 12 bases between. Germline CDR1 SGHAT, CDR2 FQNNGV. The DNA of the CDR3 is TGTGCCAGCAGCCACCCTGGACAAACAGATACGCAGTATTTT. Protein product: CASSHPGQTDTQYF.

This rearrangement joins TRBV11-2 to TRBJ2-2; D is perhaps TRBD2 (6 bases). Germline assignment: CDR1 SGHAT and CDR2 FQNNGV. The length of the CDR3 is 19 residues. The V and J ends lost 1 base and 2 bases respectively, with 20 bases between them. For the CDR3, the DNA is TGTGCCAGCAGCTTAGCAGAAAGGGTTGGCGGGGTAAACACCGGGGAGCTGTTTTTT. Its translation is CASSLAERVGGVNTGELFF.

The chain is built from TRBV6-4 and TRBJ1-4; no clear D gene. V shed 10 bases and J shed 0 bases, with 12 bases lying between them. Germline V gene data show CDR1 as MRHNA and CDR2 as SNTAGT. The CDR3 totals 14 residues. CDR3 region: CATVFDSTNEKLFF. In DNA form, the CDR3 reads TGTGCCACCGTATTCGACTCAACTAATGAAAAACTGTTTTTT.